Below, one TCR beta chain is given with its context. Its antigen is as yet unknown. Germline CDR1 reads MDHEN; CDR2 reads SYDVKM. The CDR3 is made up of 14 amino acids. Trimming removed 7 bases at V and 1 base at J, with 13 bases between. Vbeta (60) and Jbeta (13) primers were used in the PCR. The data were produced by immunoSEQ multiplex PCR, yet TCRdb's version contains in-frame clones alone and is incomplete. The sample comprises about 120,000 clones, about four fifths of which are singletons, and 2% to 2.5% rests with the top ten. The sample belongs to a study of cytomegalovirus exposure and HLA in healthy donors. The overall study: As an earlier analysis found, roughly 180 million T cells yielded about 120 million unique TCR beta sequences. Notes on the study in general: In a later analysis, at a false discovery rate of 0.05, 15,000 to 20,000 TCR beta sequences matched HLA alleles. DRB1 showed the most TCR associations and HLA-C the fewest in a later analysis, as rates varied by HLA locus.

Sequencing was done on a sample of PBMCs. The rearrangement uses TRBV28 and TRBJ1-1; the D is unclear. This clonotype originated in a woman aged 40 to 50 in good health and CMV-seronegative. The CDR3 region is CASNARIENTEAFF. The CDR3 nucleotides read TGTGCCAGCAATGCGCGGATTGAGAACACTGAAGCTTTCTTT.